The entry below describes one T cell receptor beta chain. The data stem from a study of blood T cell repertoires in COVID-19. Trimming left V 5 bases short and J 7 bases short, with 14 bases between. The germline gives CDR1 SEHNR, CDR2 FQNEAQ (reference sequence). This CDR3 contains 14 residues. Per the study methods: Researchers report that nucleated cell counts were estimated from reference gene primer amplification. The assay was immunoSEQ multiplex PCR, and TCRdb's table has in-frame clones only and misses some. V and J calls and clone size come straight from that table; D and trimming were deduced from the DNA. This sample has around 150,000 clones, with approximately 80% found just once.

The sample comprised peripheral blood. The sequence came from an elderly woman with acute or convalescent COVID-19. This chain connects TRBV7-9 to TRBJ1-4; TRBD1 is a possible D gene (6 bases). CDR3: CASSPGGPGEKLFF. DNA of the CDR3: TGTGCCAGCAGCCCCGGGGGGCCGGGTGAAAAACTGTTTTTT.